The 25 T cell receptor beta chains below come from one sample, sequenced in a study of blood T cell repertoires in COVID-19 (dated by TCRdb to about 2020). The library was produced with the immunoSEQ multiplex PCR assay. In TCRdb, the immuneACCESS table is reduced to in-frame sequences with V and J assigned. These tables do not hold every clone; where another copy was compared, an unresolved V gene accounts for under half, and the others remain unexplained. This sample comprises 70,000 to 90,000 clones, 86% of them detected only once. The ten largest clones capture about 7.7% of the sample. The sample was peripheral blood. These receptors were obtained from a man aged 55-75 years with acute or convalescent COVID-19.

V is TRBV18 and J is TRBJ1-3; D gene unclear. Per germline, CDR1 KGHSH and CDR2 LQKENI. The V end was cut by 1 base, the J end by 2 bases, with 15 bases between. The CDR3 runs 17 residues. CDR3 sequence: CASSPLPSASPGNTIYF. The DNA of the CDR3 is TGTGCCAGCTCACCACTCCCTAGCGCATCGCCTGGAAACACCATATATTTT. Combining the CDR3 with reference TRBV18 and TRBJ1-3 gives the whole variable domain NAGVMQNPRHLVRRRGQEARLRCSPMKGHSHVYWYRQLPEEGLKFMVYLQKENIIDESGMPKERFSAEFPKEGPSILRIQQVVRGDSAAYFCASSPLPSASPGNTIYFGEGSWLTVV.

The chain links TRBV3-1 (or the pseudogene TRBV3-2) to TRBJ2-5, with TRBD2 matching over 9 bases. Losses at the gene ends were 0 bases for V and 5 bases for J; bases not matched to a gene: 10. Germline CDR1 and CDR2: LGHDT and YNNKEL (reference sequence). The CDR3 is made up of 17 amino acids. For the CDR3, the DNA is TGTGCCAGCAGCCAAGACGTTCGCGGGGGGGCGGAGGAGACCCAGTACTTC. It specifies CASSQDVRGGAEETQYF.

V and J are TRBV19 and TRBJ1-4, with TRBD1 identical over 10 bases. CDR1 is LNHDA and CDR2 is SQIVND in the germline V gene (reference sequence). The CDR3 totals 15 residues. V lost 6 bases to trimming and J lost 2 bases; unmatched junction nucleotides: 3. DNA of the CDR3: TGTGCCAGTAGCGACAGGGGGCGGACTAATGAAAAACTGTTTTTT. It is translated as CASSDRGRTNEKLFF.

This clone was counted a single time. J is TRBJ2-7 and V is TRBV7-9; TRBD2 matches at 11 bases. The CDR3 has 15 residues. Germline values: CDR1 SEHNR, CDR2 FQNEAQ (reference sequence). The J segment lost 4 bases and the V segment lost 6 bases, leaving 8 bases of the junction unmatched. CDR3 bases: TGTGCCAGCAGTCCAACGACTAGCGGGGAATACGAGCAGTACTTC. This encodes CASSPTTSGEYEQYF.

The CDR3 nucleotides read TGTGCCAGTACTAGCGGGGGTCAAGGGGTTGAGCAGTTCTTC. Amino acid sequence: CASTSGGQGVEQFF. This chain links TRBV19 with TRBJ2-1, with TRBD2 matching 10 bases. Germline CDR1 reads LNHDA; CDR2 reads SQIVND (reference sequence). J gave up 9 bases and V 7 bases, and 9 bases lay outside the gene matches. The CDR3 has 14 amino acids.

The V call is TRBV27, the J call TRBJ1-6; 8 nucleotides match TRBD1. The germline V gene encodes CDR1 MNHEY and CDR2 SMNVEV (reference sequence). The J segment lost 7 bases and the V segment lost 5 bases, leaving 4 bases of the junction unmatched. The CDR3 covers 14 residues. CDR3 amino acids: CASSTWDRNSPLHF. In DNA, the CDR3 is TGTGCCAGCAGTACTTGGGACAGGAATTCACCCCTCCACTTT.

The J gene is TRBJ2-1, the V gene TRBV5-6; the D is unclear. Germline CDR1 SGHDT, CDR2 YYEEEE. The CDR3 loop spans 13 amino acids. V shed 4 bases and J shed 7 bases, with 12 bases lying between them. The CDR3 region has the DNA TGTGCCAGCAGCCTACTTGGTATTAATGAGCAGTTCTTC. Residues: CASSLLGINEQFF.

In its sample, this clone was seen once. The CDR3 DNA reads TGCGCCAGCAGCCAAGTCTTAGCCGGTCATGGCACAGATACGCAGTATTTT. Amino acid sequence: CASSQVLAGHGTDTQYF. The chain uses TRBV4-3 and TRBJ2-3; D is undetermined. CDR1 is LGHNA, CDR2 YSLEER, per germline. V lost 1 base to trimming and J lost 1 base, with 15 bases between them. This CDR3 is 17 amino acids long.

In this sample, this clone turned up once. The chain couples TRBV9 to TRBJ2-2; no reliable D call. Trimming cost V 3 bases and J 0 bases, with 6 bases left between them. The germline gives CDR1 SGDLS, CDR2 YYNGEE. The CDR3 is 14 amino acids. CDR3 protein: CASSDPSNTGELFF. CDR3 bases: TGTGCCAGCAGCGATCCCTCGAACACCGGGGAGCTGTTTTTT.

This clone showed up just once. V is TRBV11-2 and J is TRBJ1-2; D possibly corresponds to TRBD1 (5 bases). The CDR3 totals 13 residues. The germline V gene has CDR1 SGHAT and CDR2 FQNNGV. The ends were cut back, 5 bases at V and 5 bases at J, with 12 bases in the middle. CDR3 amino acids: CASSQSRAYGYTF. The CDR3, as DNA: TGTGCCAGCAGCCAATCCAGGGCTTATGGCTACACCTTC.

This clone was observed once. The genes are TRBV18 and TRBJ2-7; D may be TRBD2 (5 bases). Trimming removed 2 bases at V and 4 bases at J, with 12 bases between. This CDR3 comprises 14 residues. Germline V CDR1 and CDR2: KGHSH, LQKENI. This CDR3 reads CASSPRPGSYEQYF. CDR3 coding DNA: TGTGCCAGCTCACCAAGGCCGGGGAGTTACGAGCAGTACTTC.

The chain joins TRBV5-4 to TRBJ2-3, with a tentative D call TRBD2 (7 bases). V lost 1 base and J lost 4, with 13 bases in between. The CDR3 has 15 residues. Germline V lookup: CDR1 SGHNT, CDR2 YYREEE (reference sequence). The CDR3 bases are TGTGCCAGCAGCTTGCTAACGGGGGGCGCAGATACGCAGTATTTT. The encoded protein is CASSLLTGGADTQYF.

The rearrangement links TRBV2 to TRBJ1-5; D is ambiguous. CDR1 SNHLY and CDR2 FYNNEI come from the germline V gene. The ends were cut back, 6 bases at V and 6 bases at J, with 12 bases in the middle. The CDR3 is 13 amino acids. CDR3 sequence reads: CASRIQSPQPQHF. CDR3 nucleotides: TGTGCCAGCAGAATACAGAGTCCTCAGCCCCAGCATTTT.

The rearrangement links TRBV29-1 to TRBJ1-2, with a possible D match to TRBD1 (5 bases). CDR3 length equals 13 residues. CDR1 and CDR2 (germline): SQVTM, ANQGSEA. Trimming removed 0 bases from V and 5 bases from J, with 10 bases in between. The CDR3 sequence is CSVEDRAGYGYTF. CDR3 bases: TGCAGCGTTGAAGATCGGGCAGGGTATGGCTACACCTTC.

The chain combines TRBV6-5 with TRBJ2-1; maybe TRBD2 (7 bases). The germline V and J ends were trimmed by 2 bases and 6 bases, with 14 bases remaining between them. This CDR3 is 15 amino acids long. The V gene's germline CDR1 is MNHEY and CDR2 SVGAGI. CDR3 sequence: CASSYGGAFFNEQFF. CDR3 DNA sequence: TGTGCCAGCAGTTACGGGGGGGCCTTTTTCAATGAGCAGTTCTTC.

Notes on this clone: This specimen includes other DNA sequences encoding the same CDR3. V usage is TRBV6-4 and J usage is TRBJ1-2; D is ambiguous. The CDR3 contains 12 residues. The V end was cut by 1 base, the J end by 6 bases, with 6 bases between. The germline gives CDR1 MRHNA, CDR2 SNTAGT. The DNA of the CDR3 is TGTGCCAGCAGTGACTTGAGAGATGGCTACACCTTC. Translating it yields CASSDLRDGYTF.

The CDR3, as DNA: TGTGCCAGCTCACCAGGGACAGGGCTGGAGACCCAGTACTTC. Amino acids: CASSPGTGLETQYF. The chain combines TRBV18 with TRBJ2-5; 9 nucleotides match TRBD1. From germline, CDR1 is KGHSH and CDR2 LQKENI. The CDR3 consists of 14 residues. The V gene end was trimmed by 2 bases and the J gene end by 5 bases; junction bases not matched to a gene: 3.

V is TRBV7-7 and J is TRBJ2-5; TRBD2 matches at 7 bases. The CDR3 sequence is 14 residues long. The germline V gene has CDR1 SSHAT and CDR2 FNYEAQ (reference sequence). The trim removed 1 base at V and 4 bases at J, leaving 3 bases unmatched. The CDR3 loop is CASSLDGGLETQYF. As DNA, the CDR3 is TGTGCCAGCAGCTTAGACGGGGGGTTAGAGACCCAGTACTTC.

This chain joins TRBV5-8 and TRBJ1-2; D gene uncertain. The CDR3 length is 15 residues. Trimming pared 4 bases from V and 7 bases from J, leaving 20 bases between. The germline gives CDR1 SGHTS, CDR2 YDEGEE. This CDR3 reads CASSSTTRGRSGYTF. The CDR3 DNA sequence: TGTGCCAGCAGCAGTACTACCCGGGGTCGAAGTGGCTACACCTTC.

The chain uses TRBV7-2 and TRBJ2-7, with D possibly matching TRBD1 (7 bases). Germline CDR1 SGHTA, CDR2 FQGNSA. The CDR3 totals 15 residues. Trimming cost V 6 bases and J 5 bases, with 20 bases left between them. CDR3 protein: CASSVRGVGAHEQYF. CDR3 in DNA: TGTGCCAGCAGTGTCAGGGGGGTCGGGGCCCACGAGCAGTACTTC.

The rearrangement links TRBV6-6 to TRBJ1-5, with TRBD1 as a possible D gene (5 bases). The CDR3 runs 15 residues. Per the germline V gene, CDR1 is MNHNY and CDR2 is SVGAGI (reference sequence). V lost 5 bases to trimming and J lost 3 bases, with 14 bases between them. The CDR3 DNA sequence: TGTGCCAGCAGTCCATCGCGGGGGATCAATCAGCCCCAGCATTTT. Protein sequence: CASSPSRGINQPQHF.

This clone was observed a handful of times. V gene TRBV5-1 combines with J gene TRBJ2-3; tentatively, D is TRBD2 (6 bases). Per germline, CDR1 SGHRS and CDR2 YFSETQ. V lost 0 bases, J lost 1 base, and 9 bases lay in between. This CDR3 has 15 amino acids. CDR3: CASSLGGLGTDTQYF. The DNA for the CDR3 is TGCGCCAGCAGCTTGGGGGGACTGGGCACAGATACGCAGTATTTT.

V usage is TRBV5-1 and J usage is TRBJ2-1, with D perhaps TRBD1 (5 bases). The V and J ends lost 1 base and 2 bases respectively, with 13 bases between them. This CDR3 contains 16 residues. Germline V CDR1 and CDR2: SGHRS, YFSETQ. The CDR3 DNA is TGCGCCAGCAGCTTGAGGCCCAGGGCGACCTACAATGAGCAGTTCTTC. Its translation: CASSLRPRATYNEQFF.

The chain carries TRBV6-4 and TRBJ2-3; 8 bases map to TRBD2. This CDR3 spans 14 amino acids. Per the germline V gene, CDR1 is MRHNA and CDR2 is SNTAGT. J was trimmed by 1 base and V by 3 bases; bases with no gene match: 0. The CDR3 DNA sequence: TGTGCCAGCAGTGAAGCGGGGGGCACAGATACGCAGTATTTT. It translates to CASSEAGGTDTQYF.

The CDR3 is CASYTTGSPLHF. The CDR3 bases are TGTGCCAGCTATACTACTGGGTCACCCCTCCACTTT. The rearrangement uses TRBV2 and TRBJ1-6; no definite D call. From germline, CDR1 is SNHLY and CDR2 FYNNEI. V lost 8 bases and J lost 10, with 12 bases in between. CDR3 length: 12 amino acids. The variable domain in full, completed from reference TRBV2 and TRBJ1-6, reads EPEVTQTPSHQVTQMGQEVILRCVPISNHLYFYWYRQILGQKVEFLVSFYNNEISEKSEIFDDQFSVERPDGSNFTLKIRSTKLEDSAMYFCASYTTGSPLHFGNGTRLTVT.